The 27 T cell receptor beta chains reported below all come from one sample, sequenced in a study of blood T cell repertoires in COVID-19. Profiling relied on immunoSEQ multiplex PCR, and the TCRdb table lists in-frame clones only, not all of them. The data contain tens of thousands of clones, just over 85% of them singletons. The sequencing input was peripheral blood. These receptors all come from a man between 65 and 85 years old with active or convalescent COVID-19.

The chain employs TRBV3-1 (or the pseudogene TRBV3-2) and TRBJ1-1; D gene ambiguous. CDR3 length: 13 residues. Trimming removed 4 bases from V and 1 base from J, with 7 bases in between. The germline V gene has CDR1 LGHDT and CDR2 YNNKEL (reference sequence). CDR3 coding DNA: TGTGCCAGCAGCCCAGCGGAGAACACTGAAGCTTTCTTT. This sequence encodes CASSPAENTEAFF.

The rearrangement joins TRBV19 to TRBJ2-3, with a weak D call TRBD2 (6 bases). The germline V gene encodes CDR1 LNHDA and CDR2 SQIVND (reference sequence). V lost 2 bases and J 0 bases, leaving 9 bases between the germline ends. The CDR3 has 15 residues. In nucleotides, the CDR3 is TGTGCCAGTAGTATACTAGCGACTAGCACAGATACGCAGTATTTT. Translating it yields CASSILATSTDTQYF.

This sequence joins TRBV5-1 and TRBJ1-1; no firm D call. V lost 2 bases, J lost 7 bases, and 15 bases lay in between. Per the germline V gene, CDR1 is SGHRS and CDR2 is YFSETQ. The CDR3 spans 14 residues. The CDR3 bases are TGCGCCAGCAGCTTATTCCGCGAGGGTAGTGAAGCTTTCTTT. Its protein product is CASSLFREGSEAFF.

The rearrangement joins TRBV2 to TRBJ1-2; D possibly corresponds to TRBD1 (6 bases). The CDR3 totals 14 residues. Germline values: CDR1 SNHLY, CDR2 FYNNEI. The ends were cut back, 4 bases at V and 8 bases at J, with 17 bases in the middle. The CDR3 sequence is CASSVGQGSTGYTF. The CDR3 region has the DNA TGTGCCAGCAGTGTAGGGCAGGGGAGCACCGGCTACACCTTC.

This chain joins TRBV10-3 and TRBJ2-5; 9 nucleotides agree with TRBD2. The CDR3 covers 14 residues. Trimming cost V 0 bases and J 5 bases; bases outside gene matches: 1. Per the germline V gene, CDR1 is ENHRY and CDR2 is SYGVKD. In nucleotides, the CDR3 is TGTGCCATCAGTGAGTCCGCGGGGGGGGAGACCCAGTACTTC. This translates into CAISESAGGETQYF.

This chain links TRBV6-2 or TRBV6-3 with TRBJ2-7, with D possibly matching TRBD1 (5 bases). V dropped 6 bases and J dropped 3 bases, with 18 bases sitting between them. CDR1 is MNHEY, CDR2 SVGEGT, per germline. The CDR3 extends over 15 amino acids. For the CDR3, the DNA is TGTGCCAGCAGCTGGGGCCGCCCTCCGAGCTACGAGCAGTACTTC. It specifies CASSWGRPPSYEQYF.

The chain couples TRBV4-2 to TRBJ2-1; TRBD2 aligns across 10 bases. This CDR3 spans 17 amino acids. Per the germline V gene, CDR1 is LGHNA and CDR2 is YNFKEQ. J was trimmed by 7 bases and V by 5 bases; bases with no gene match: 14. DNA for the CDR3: TGTGCCAGCAGCAAAACTAGCGGGGACTCCCGGGGGAATGAGCAGTTCTTC. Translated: CASSKTSGDSRGNEQFF.

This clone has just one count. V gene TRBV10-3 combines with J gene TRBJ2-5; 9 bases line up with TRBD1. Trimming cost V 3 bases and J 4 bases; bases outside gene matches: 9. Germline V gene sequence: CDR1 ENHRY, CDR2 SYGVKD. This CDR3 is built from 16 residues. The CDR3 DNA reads TGTGCCATCAGTGAACAGGGGGCAGGAGGGGGAGAGACCCAGTACTTC. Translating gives CAISEQGAGGGETQYF.

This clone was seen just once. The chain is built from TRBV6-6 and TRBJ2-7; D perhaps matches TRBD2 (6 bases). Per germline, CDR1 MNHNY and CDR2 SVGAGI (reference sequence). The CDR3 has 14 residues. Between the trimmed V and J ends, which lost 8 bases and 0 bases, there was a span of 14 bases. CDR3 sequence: CASDTSPSSYEQYF. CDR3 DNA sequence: TGTGCCAGCGATACTAGCCCAAGCTCCTACGAGCAGTACTTC.

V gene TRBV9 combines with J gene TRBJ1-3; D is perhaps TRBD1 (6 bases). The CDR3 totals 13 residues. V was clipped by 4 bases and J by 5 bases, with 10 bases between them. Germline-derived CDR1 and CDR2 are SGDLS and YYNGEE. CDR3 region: CASSPDSRNTIYF. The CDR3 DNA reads TGTGCCAGCAGCCCGGACAGCCGAAACACCATATATTTT.

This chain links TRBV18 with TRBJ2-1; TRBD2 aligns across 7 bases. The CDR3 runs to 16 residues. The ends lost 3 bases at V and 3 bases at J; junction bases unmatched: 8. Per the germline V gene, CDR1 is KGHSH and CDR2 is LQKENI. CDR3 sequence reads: CASSPLGGSDYNEQFF. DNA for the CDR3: TGTGCCAGCTCACCCTTGGGAGGGAGCGACTACAATGAGCAGTTCTTC.

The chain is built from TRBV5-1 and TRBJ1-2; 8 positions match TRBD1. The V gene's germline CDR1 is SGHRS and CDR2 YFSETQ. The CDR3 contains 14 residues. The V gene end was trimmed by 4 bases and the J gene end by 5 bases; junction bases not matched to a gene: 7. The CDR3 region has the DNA TGCGCCAGCAGCGAGGGGACAGGAGCTTATGGCTACACCTTC. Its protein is CASSEGTGAYGYTF.

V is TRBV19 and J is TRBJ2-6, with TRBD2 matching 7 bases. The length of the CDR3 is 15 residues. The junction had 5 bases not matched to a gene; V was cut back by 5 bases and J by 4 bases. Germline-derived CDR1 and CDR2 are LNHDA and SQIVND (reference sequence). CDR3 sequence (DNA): TGTGCCAGTAGTTTTCTGCGGGAGGGGGCCAACGTCCTGACTTTC. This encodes CASSFLREGANVLTF.

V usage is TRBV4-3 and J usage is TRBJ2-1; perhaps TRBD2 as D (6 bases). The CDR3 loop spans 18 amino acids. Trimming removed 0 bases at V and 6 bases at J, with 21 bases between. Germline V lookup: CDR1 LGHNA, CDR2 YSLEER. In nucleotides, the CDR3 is TGCGCCAGCAGCCAAGATTACCGACTGAGACGGGAGCTCAATGAGCAGTTCTTC. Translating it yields CASSQDYRLRRELNEQFF.

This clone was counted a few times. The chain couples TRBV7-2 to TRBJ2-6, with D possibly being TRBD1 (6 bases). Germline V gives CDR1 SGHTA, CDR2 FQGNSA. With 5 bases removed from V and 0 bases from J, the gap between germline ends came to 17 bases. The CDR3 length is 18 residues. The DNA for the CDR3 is TGTGCCAGCAGCGCCCTTTTCGGACAGAGCTCTGGGGCCAACGTCCTGACTTTC. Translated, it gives CASSALFGQSSGANVLTF.

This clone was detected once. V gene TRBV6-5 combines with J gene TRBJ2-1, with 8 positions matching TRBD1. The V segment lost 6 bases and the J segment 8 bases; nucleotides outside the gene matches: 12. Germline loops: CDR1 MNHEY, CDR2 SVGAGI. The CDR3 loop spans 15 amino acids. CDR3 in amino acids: CASSTQGAAVYEQFF. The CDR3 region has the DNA TGTGCCAGCAGCACGCAGGGGGCGGCGGTGTATGAGCAGTTCTTC.

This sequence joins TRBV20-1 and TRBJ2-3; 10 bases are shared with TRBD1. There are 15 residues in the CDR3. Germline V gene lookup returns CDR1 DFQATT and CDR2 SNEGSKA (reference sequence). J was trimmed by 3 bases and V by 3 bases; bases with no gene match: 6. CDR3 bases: TGCAGTGCTAGTGACAGGGGGCGAAATACAGATACGCAGTATTTT. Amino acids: CSASDRGRNTDTQYF.

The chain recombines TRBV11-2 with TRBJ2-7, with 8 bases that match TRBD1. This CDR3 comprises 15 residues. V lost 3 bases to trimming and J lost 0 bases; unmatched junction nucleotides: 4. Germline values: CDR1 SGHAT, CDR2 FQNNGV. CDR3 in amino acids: CASSFVTGDSYEQYF. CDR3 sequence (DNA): TGTGCCAGCAGCTTTGTGACAGGGGACTCCTACGAGCAGTACTTC.

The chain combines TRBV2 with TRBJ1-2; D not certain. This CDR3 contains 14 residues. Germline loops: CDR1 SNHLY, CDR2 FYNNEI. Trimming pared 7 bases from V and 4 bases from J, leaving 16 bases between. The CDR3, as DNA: TGTGCCAGCACTGCGGGTCTGGCTAGCTATGGCTACACCTTC. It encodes CASTAGLASYGYTF.

The CDR3 nucleotides are TGCGCCAGCAGCCAGGCCTGGGCCGCGAACACTGAAGCTTTCTTT. Protein sequence: CASSQAWAANTEAFF. V is TRBV4-1 and J is TRBJ1-1; no firm D call. The CDR3 is 15 residues long. Germline lookup yields CDR1 MGHRA and CDR2 YSYEKL. V lost 3 bases and J 1 base, leaving 12 bases between the germline ends.

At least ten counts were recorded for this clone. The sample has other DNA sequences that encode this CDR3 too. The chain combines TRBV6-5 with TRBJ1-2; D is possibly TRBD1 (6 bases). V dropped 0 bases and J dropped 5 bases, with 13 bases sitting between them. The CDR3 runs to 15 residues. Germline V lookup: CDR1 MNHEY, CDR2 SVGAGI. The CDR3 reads CASSYSARGGYGYTF. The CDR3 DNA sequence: TGTGCCAGCAGTTACTCTGCAAGGGGGGGATATGGCTACACCTTC.

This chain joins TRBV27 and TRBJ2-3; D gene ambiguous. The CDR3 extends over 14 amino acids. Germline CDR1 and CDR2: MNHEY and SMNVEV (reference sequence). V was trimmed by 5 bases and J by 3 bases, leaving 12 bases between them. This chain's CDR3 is CASSTTQRTDTQYF. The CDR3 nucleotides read TGTGCCAGCAGTACTACCCAGAGAACAGATACGCAGTATTTT.

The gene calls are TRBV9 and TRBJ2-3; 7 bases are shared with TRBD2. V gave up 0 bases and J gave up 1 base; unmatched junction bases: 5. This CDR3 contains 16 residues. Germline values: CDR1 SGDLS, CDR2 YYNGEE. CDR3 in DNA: TGTGCCAGCAGCGTAGGCGGCGGGAGCCGCACAGATACGCAGTATTTT. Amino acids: CASSVGGGSRTDTQYF.

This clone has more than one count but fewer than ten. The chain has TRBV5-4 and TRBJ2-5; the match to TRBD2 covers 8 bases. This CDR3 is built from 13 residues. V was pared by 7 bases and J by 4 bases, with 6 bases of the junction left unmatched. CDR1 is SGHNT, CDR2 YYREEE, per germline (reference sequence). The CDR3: CASGVAGGETQYF. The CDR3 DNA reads TGTGCCAGCGGGGTGGCGGGGGGAGAGACCCAGTACTTC.

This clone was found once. In DNA, the CDR3 is TGTGCCAGCAGTGTGGTAGCGGGGGCTAGCACAGATACGCAGTATTTT. It encodes CASSVVAGASTDTQYF. The V gene is TRBV6-1, the J gene TRBJ2-3, with TRBD2 matching 9 bases. The CDR3 spans 16 residues. The V and J ends lost 4 bases and 0 bases, in that order; junction bases with no gene match: 5. Per germline, CDR1 MNHNS and CDR2 SASEGT.

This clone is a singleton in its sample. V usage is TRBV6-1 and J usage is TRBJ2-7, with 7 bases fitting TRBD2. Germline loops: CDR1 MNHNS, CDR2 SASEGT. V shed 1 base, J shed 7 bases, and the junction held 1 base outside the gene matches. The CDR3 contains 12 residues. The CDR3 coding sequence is TGTGCCAGCAGTGAAGGGGGAGGGGAGCAGTACTTC. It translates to CASSEGGGEQYF.

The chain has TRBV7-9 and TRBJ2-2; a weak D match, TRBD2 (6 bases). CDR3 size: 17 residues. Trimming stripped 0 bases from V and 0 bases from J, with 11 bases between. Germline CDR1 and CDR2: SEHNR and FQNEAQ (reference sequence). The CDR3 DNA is TGTGCCAGCAGCTTAGCGGGAGGATCGGCGAACACCGGGGAGCTGTTTTTT. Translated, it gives CASSLAGGSANTGELFF.